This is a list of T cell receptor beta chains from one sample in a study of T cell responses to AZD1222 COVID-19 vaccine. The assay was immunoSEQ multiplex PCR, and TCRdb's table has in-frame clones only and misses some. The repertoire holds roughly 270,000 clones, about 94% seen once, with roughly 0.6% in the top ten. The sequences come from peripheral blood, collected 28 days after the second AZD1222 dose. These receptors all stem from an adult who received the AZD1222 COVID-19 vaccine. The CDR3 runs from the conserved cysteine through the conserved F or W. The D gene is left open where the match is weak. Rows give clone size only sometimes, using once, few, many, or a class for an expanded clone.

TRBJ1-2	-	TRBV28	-	CASSPDGSPNYGYTF	TGTGCCAGCAGCCCCGATGGGAGTCCTAACTATGGCTACACCTTC
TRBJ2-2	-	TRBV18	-	CASSEQGLAGELFF	TGTGCCAGCTCGGAACAGGGTTTGGCCGGGGAGCTGTTTTTT
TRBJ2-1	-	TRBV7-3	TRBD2	CASSLGLAGAVEQFF	TGTGCCAGCAGCTTAGGACTAGCGGGAGCTGTTGAGCAGTTCTTC
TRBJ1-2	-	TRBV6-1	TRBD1	CASSEVGTDYGYTF	TGTGCCAGCAGTGAAGTAGGGACAGACTATGGCTACACCTTC
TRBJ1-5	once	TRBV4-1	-	CASSQPGRNQPQHF	TGCGCCAGCAGCCAACCGGGGCGGAATCAGCCCCAGCATTTT
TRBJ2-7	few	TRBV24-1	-	CATSDSGTRAAGQYF	TGTGCCACCAGTGATAGCGGGACACGAGCCGCGGGGCAGTACTTC
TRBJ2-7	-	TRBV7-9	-	CASSLGSGAEQYF	TGTGCCAGCAGCTTAGGTTCCGGGGCCGAGCAGTACTTC
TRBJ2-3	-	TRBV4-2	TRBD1	CASARQGSTDTQYF	TGTGCCAGCGCCCGACAGGGTTCTACAGATACGCAGTATTTT
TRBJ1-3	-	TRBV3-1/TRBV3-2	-	CASSPGGGRGSGNTIYF	TGTGCCAGCAGCCCGGGGGGGGGTCGCGGCTCTGGAAACACCATATATTTT
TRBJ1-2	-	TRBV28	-	CASSSAGLFYGYTF	TGTGCCAGCAGTTCTGCGGGCCTATTCTATGGCTACACCTTC
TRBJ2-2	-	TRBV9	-	CASSVNPSYAGTNTGELFF	TGTGCCAGCAGCGTAAACCCCTCCTACGCAGGGACGAACACCGGGGAGCTGTTTTTT
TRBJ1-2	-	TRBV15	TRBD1	CATSREGTVYGYTF	TGTGCCACCAGCAGAGAAGGGACAGTCTATGGCTACACCTTC
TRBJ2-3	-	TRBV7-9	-	CASSYGLVLGTQYF	TGTGCCAGCAGCTACGGACTCGTTCTGGGCACGCAGTATTTT
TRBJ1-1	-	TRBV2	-	CASTGGGSGEAFF	TGTGCCAGCACCGGCGGGGGTTCAGGTGAAGCTTTCTTT
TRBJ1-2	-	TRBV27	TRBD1	CASSAQGAYGYTF	TGTGCCAGCAGTGCTCAGGGGGCCTATGGCTACACCTTC
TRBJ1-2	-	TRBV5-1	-	CASSSQGNYGYTF	TGCGCCAGCAGCTCACAGGGAAACTATGGCTACACCTTC
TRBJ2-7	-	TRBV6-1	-	CASSESGGDSPYEQYF	TGTGCCAGCAGTGAGAGTGGAGGGGACTCCCCCTACGAGCAGTACTTC
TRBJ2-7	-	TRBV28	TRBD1	CASSSSGRSGPGGNF	TGTGCCAGCAGTTCCTCAGGGCGCAGCGGACCAGGGGGTAACTTC
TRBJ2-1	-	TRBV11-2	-	CASSFVSSGDHNEQFF	TGTGCCAGCAGCTTCGTCTCGTCAGGGGACCACAATGAGCAGTTCTTC
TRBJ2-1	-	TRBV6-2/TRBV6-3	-	CASSYSGGLEQFF	TGTGCCAGCAGTTACTCGGGCGGCCTAGAGCAGTTCTTC
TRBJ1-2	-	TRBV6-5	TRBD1	CATGTGGRGYTF	TGTGCCACCGGGACAGGGGGCCGCGGCTACACCTTC
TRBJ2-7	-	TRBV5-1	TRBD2	CASSLEVGSGVYEQYF	TGCGCCAGCAGCTTGGAGGTTGGTAGCGGGGTCTACGAGCAGTACTTC
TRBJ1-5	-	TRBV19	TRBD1	CASSAQGASVTPQHF	TGTGCCAGTAGTGCCCAGGGGGCGAGCGTTACGCCCCAGCATTTT
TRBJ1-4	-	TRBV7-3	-	CASSHGNNEKLFF	TGTGCCAGCAGCCACGGAAACAATGAAAAACTGTTTTTT
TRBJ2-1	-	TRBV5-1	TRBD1	CASSSTGTYNEQFF	TGCGCCAGCAGCTCGACAGGGACCTACAATGAGCAGTTCTTC
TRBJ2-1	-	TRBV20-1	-	CSADFAYEQFF	TGCAGTGCCGATTTTGCCTATGAGCAGTTCTTC
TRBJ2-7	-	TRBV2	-	CASSAEDFGGPYEQYF	TGTGCCAGCAGTGCGGAGGATTTTGGTGGCCCCTACGAGCAGTACTTC
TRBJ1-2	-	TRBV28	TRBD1	CASSSDRGGYTF	TGTGCCAGCAGTTCTGACAGGGGCGGCTACACCTTC
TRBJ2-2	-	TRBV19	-	CASQGSGELFF	TGTGCCAGCCAGGGCTCCGGGGAGCTGTTTTTT
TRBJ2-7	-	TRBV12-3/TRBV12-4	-	CASSRAPSYEQYF	TGTGCCAGCAGCCGAGCTCCTTCCTACGAGCAGTACTTC
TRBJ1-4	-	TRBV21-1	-	CASSKRRGTPELGNEKLFF	TGTGCCAGCAGCAAAAGAAGGGGCACCCCGGAGTTGGGTAATGAAAAACTGTTTTTT
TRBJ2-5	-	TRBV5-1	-	CASSLSGRQETQYF	TGCGCCAGCAGCTTGAGCGGCAGACAAGAGACCCAGTACTTC
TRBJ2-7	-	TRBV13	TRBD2	CASSLGRSGRYEQYF	TGTGCCAGCAGCTTAGGACGCAGCGGGAGATACGAGCAGTACTTC
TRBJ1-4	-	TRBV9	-	CASSVSGVDEKLFF	TGTGCCAGCAGCGTGTCCGGGGTGGATGAAAAACTGTTTTTT
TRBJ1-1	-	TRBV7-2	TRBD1	CASSLMGQTGEAFF	TGTGCCAGCAGCTTAATGGGACAGACGGGGGAAGCTTTCTTT
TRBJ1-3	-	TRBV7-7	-	CASSQGPGNTIYF	TGTGCCAGCAGTCAGGGGCCGGGAAACACCATATATTTT
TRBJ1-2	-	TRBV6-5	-	CASRRTGGYGYTF	TGTGCCAGCAGAAGGACGGGGGGCTATGGCTACACCTTC
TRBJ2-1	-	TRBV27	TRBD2	CASSPLVAGLGEQFF	TGTGCCAGCAGCCCCCTGGTAGCGGGACTAGGAGAGCAGTTCTTC
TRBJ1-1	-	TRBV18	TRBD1	CASSPVSVQGAPGTEAFF	TGTGCCAGCTCACCGGTATCAGTTCAGGGGGCCCCAGGGACTGAAGCTTTCTTT
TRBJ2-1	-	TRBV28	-	CASSQYNEQFF	TGTGCCAGCAGTCAATACAATGAGCAGTTCTTC
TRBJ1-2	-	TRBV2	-	CASSEARETYGYTF	TGTGCCAGCAGTGAAGCACGGGAGACCTATGGCTACACCTTC
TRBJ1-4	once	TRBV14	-	CASSQDGWRENEKLFF	TGTGCCAGCAGCCAAGATGGTTGGAGGGAGAATGAAAAACTGTTTTTT
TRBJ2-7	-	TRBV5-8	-	CASSLRDRHEQYF	TGTGCCAGCAGCTTGCGGGATAGACACGAGCAGTACTTC
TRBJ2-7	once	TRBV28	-	CASSPSPSYEQYF	TGTGCCAGCAGTCCCTCCCCCTCCTACGAGCAGTACTTC
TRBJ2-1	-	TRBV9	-	CASSVGRGEQFF	TGTGCCAGCAGCGTGGGACGGGGTGAGCAGTTCTTC
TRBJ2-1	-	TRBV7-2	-	CASSLAFSSYNEQFF	TGTGCCAGCAGCTTAGCCTTTAGCTCCTACAATGAGCAGTTCTTC
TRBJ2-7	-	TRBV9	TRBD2	CASSATSGGLPYEQYF	TGTGCCAGCAGCGCGACTAGCGGGGGGCTTCCCTACGAGCAGTACTTC
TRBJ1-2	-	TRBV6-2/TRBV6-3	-	CASSSRWDTLYGYTF	TGTGCCAGCAGTTCGCGGTGGGACACGTTATATGGCTACACCTTC
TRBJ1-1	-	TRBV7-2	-	CASSLNGQQNTEAFF	TGTGCCAGCAGCCTAAACGGCCAGCAGAACACTGAAGCTTTCTTT
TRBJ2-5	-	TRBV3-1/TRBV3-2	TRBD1	CASSPTSDRLGETQYF	TGTGCCAGCAGCCCTACCTCGGACAGGTTAGGAGAGACCCAGTACTTC